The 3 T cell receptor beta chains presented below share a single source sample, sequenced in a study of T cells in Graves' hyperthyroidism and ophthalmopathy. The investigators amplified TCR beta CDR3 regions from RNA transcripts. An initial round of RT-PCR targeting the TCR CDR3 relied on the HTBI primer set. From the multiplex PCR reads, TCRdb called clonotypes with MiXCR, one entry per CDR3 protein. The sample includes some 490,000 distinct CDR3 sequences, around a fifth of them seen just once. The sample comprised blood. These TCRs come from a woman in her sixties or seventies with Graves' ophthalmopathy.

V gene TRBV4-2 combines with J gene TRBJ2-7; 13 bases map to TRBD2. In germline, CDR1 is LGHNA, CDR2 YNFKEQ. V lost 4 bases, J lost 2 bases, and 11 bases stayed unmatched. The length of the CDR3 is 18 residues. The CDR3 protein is CASSRRLAGGQVPYEQYF. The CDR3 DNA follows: TGTGCCAGCAGCCGGAGACTAGCGGGAGGCCAGGTACCCTACGAGCAGTACTTC.

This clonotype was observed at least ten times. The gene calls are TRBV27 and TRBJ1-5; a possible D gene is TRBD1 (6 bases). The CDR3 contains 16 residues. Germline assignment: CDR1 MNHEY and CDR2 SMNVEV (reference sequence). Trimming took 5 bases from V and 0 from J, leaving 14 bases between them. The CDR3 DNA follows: TGTGCCAGCAGTCCATGGCAGGGACATAGCAATCAGCCCCAGCATTTT. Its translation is CASSPWQGHSNQPQHF.

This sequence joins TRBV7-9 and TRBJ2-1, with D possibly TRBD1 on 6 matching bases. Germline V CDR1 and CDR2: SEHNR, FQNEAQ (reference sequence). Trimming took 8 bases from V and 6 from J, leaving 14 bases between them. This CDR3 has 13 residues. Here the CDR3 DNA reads TGTGCCAGCGAAGGACAGAATTCCAATGAGCAGTTCTTC. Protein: CASEGQNSNEQFF.